This TCR beta chain was found in a study of cytomegalovirus exposure and HLA in healthy donors. Turning to this clone: The antigen is undetermined.

Use of 60 Vbeta and 13 Jbeta primers characterized the PCR. Profiling relied on immunoSEQ multiplex PCR, and the TCRdb table lists in-frame clones only, not all of them. This sample carries over 90,000 clones, roughly four fifths of them seen once, and the ten largest clones take roughly 5.1%. The donors comprised healthy bone marrow donors. Study-wide points: Only CMV serostatus was available as immune exposure information. Earlier analysis found most TCR beta V segments productive about 90% or about 30% of the time.

CDR1 and CDR2 from the germline V gene are MDHEN and SYDVKM. The germline V and J ends were trimmed by 5 bases and 3 bases, with 13 bases remaining between them. This CDR3 has 14 residues. The TCR originated in a man aged 35-49 years in good health and CMV-seropositive. Sequencing was carried out using PBMCs. The V gene is TRBV28, the J gene TRBJ1-2, with D maybe TRBD1 (6 bases). CDR3 sequence (DNA): TGTGCCAGCAGTCACTCCCCAGGGGACTATGGCTACACCTTC. Its protein is CASSHSPGDYGYTF.